The clone carrying this TCR beta chain is a singleton in its sample. The data derive from a study of blood T cell repertoires in COVID-19. Clones were read by immunoSEQ multiplex PCR, and TCRdb kept only the in-frame ones, dropping some. The sample shows more than 400,000 clones, over 75% of them seen only once. The material sequenced was peripheral blood. This receptor was identified in a human donor in a cohort sampled during active COVID-19.

The CDR3 reads CSALSGAEAFF. In DNA form, the CDR3 reads TGCAGTGCCCTCTCTGGGGCCGAAGCTTTCTTT. The rearrangement links TRBV20-1 to TRBJ1-1; TRBD1 is a possible D gene (5 bases). The CDR3 length is 11 residues. The germline CDR1 and CDR2 sequences are DFQATT and SNEGSKA (reference sequence). V lost 6 bases and J 8 bases, leaving 13 bases between the germline ends.